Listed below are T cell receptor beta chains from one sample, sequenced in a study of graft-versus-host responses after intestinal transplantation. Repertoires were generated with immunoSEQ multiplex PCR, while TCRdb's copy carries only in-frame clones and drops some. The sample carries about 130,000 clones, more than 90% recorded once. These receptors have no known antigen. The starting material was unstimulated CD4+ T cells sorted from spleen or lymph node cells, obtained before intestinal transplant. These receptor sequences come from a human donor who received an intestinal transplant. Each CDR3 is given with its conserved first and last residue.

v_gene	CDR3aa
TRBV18	CASSPPSGRVGGPLHF
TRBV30	CAWTLAGTDTQYF
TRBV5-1	CASSPGRTVQYF
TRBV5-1	CASSLVNTEAFF
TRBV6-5	CASTAATVSGYTF
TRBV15	CATSRRQGTEQYF
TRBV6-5	CASSYRRRGTEAFF
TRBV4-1	CASSRPTGNTEAFF
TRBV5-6	CASSWGSGDYEQYF
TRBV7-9	CASSLGRAFPYEQYF
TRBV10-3	CAITAGLNPNEQFF
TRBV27	CASRPPGLNTEAFF
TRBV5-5	CASSLVPSGGAYEQYF
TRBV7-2	CASSLGQSYGYTF
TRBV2	CASSNPTGIVEQFF
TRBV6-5	CASRTRVTDTQYF
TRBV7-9	CASSQTSGGVYEQYF
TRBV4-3	CASSRPTEKYGYTF
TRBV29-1	CSVADRATYEQYF
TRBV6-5	CASSYSSLSEAFF
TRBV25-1	CASSEFGQPNTEAFF
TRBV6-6	CASSYSGGTYEQYF
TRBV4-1	CASSPGKGQGAWGYTF
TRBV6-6	CASSGGDTGELFF
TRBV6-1	CASSVAGQETQYF
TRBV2	CASKFSGPNYGYTF
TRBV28	CASSLQTGARTF
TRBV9	CASSVGGQGTEKLFF
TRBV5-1	CASSTTGNEKLFF
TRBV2	CASSDLAYEQYF
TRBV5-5	CASSLFGDTYNEQFF
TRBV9	CASSGDSKETQYF
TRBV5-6	CASRLHNTGELFF
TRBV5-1	CASSLRGPTEAFF
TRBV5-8	CASRGRRSSYNEQFF
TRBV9	CASSVGPLGDEQFF
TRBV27	CASSLRNLPGLHYGYTF
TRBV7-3	CASSLGASGSNEQFF
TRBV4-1	CASSPLPVNTEAFF